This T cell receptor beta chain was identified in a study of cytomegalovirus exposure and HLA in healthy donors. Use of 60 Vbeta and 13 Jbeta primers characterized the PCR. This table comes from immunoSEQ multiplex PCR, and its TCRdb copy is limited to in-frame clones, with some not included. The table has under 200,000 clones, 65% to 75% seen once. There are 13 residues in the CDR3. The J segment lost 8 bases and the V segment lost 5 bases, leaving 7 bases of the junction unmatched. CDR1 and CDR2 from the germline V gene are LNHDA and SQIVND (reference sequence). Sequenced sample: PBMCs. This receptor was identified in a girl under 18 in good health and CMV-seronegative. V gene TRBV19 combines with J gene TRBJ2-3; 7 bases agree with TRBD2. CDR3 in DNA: TGTGCCAGTAGTTTCCGACTAGCAAGTACGCAGTATTTT. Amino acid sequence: CASSFRLASTQYF. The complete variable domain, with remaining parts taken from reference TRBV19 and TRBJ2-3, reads DGGITQSPKYLFRKEGQNVTLSCEQNLNHDAMYWYRQDPGQGLRLIYYSQIVNDFQKGDIAEGYSVSREKKESFPLTVTSAQKNPTAFYLCASSFRLASTQYFGPGTRLTVL.